Below, one T cell receptor beta chain is given with its context. Clones were read by immunoSEQ multiplex PCR, and TCRdb kept only the in-frame ones, dropping some. The table lists 100,000 to 150,000 clones, about 93% of them singletons. The data were obtained in a study of cytomegalovirus exposure and HLA in healthy donors. This CDR3 region has 13 residues. Germline CDR1 reads SGHTA; CDR2 reads FQGNSA. V was shortened by 4 bases and J by 11 bases, with 17 bases between the two germline ends. Sequenced sample: PBMCs. The clonotype comes from a woman aged 18-29 years in good health and CMV-seronegative. The chain combines TRBV7-2 with TRBJ1-1, with D possibly being TRBD1 (6 bases). The CDR3 protein is CASSWAFTGFAFF. The CDR3 nucleotides read TGTGCCAGCAGCTGGGCATTCACAGGGTTTGCTTTCTTT.